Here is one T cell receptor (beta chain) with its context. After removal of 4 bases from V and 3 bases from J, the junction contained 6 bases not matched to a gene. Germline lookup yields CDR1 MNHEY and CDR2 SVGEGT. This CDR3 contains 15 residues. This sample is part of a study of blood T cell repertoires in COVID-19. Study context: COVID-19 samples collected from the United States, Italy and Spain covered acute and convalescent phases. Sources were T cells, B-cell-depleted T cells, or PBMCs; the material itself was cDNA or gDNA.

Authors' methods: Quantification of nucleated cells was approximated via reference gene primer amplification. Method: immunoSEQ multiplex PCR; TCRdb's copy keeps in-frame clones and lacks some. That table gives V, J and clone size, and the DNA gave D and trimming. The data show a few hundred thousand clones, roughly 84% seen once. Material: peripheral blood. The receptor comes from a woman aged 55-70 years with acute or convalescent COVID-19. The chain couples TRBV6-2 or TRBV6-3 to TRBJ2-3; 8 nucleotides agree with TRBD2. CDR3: CASSLGLGRTDTQYF. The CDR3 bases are TGTGCCAGCAGTTTGGGACTAGGAAGAACAGATACGCAGTATTTT.